These 5 T cell receptor beta chains came from one sample sequenced in a study of CD8+CD57+ T cells in acquired aplastic anemia. Genomic DNA, serving as template, underwent TCR beta VDJ and CDR3 profiling. MiXCR, run by TCRdb on the reads, gives a single entry per CDR3 protein. The top ten hold around 28% of the sample, which has some 200,000 distinct CDR3 sequences, 60% to 65% seen once. The material sequenced was sorted CD4+, CD8+, or CD8+CD57+ T cells (not recorded which) from PBMCs. The receptors were sampled from a human donor in good health.

This clonotype was counted between two and nine times. The chain combines TRBV7-9 with TRBJ1-5, with 7 bases lining up with TRBD1. Germline values: CDR1 SEHNR, CDR2 FQNEAQ (reference sequence). Unmatched junction bases numbered 3, after V lost 5 bases and J lost 5 bases. The CDR3 spans 13 residues. The DNA for the CDR3 is TGTGCCAGCAGCCCCAGGGGGGATCAGCCCCAGCATTTT. Encoded protein: CASSPRGDQPQHF.

A few counts support this clonotype. The chain links TRBV27 to TRBJ1-5; D gene unclear. The CDR3 extends over 12 amino acids. Between the trimmed V and J ends, which lost 8 bases and 2 bases, there was a span of 7 bases. Germline loops: CDR1 MNHEY, CDR2 SMNVEV (reference sequence). CDR3 DNA sequence: TGTGCCAGCGGTTCAGGCAATCAGCCCCAGCATTTT. It is translated as CASGSGNQPQHF.

This chain links TRBV24-1 with TRBJ2-1; D unresolved. Germline V gives CDR1 KGHDR, CDR2 SFDVKD. The CDR3 is made up of 15 amino acids. V shed 4 bases and J shed 6 bases, with 15 bases lying between them. The CDR3 sequence: CATSDDSRIVNEQFF. CDR3 in DNA: TGTGCCACCAGTGACGACTCAAGGATCGTCAATGAGCAGTTCTTC.

The chain is built from TRBV2 and TRBJ1-2; 7 nucleotides match TRBD1. Germline trimming cut 6 bases from V and 4 bases from J; bases unmatched to any gene: 5. Germline CDR1 SNHLY, CDR2 FYNNEI. The CDR3 has 13 amino acids. The DNA of the CDR3 is TGTGCCAGCAGGGGGACAGACATCTATGGCTACACCTTC. It specifies CASRGTDIYGYTF. Filled out from reference TRBV2 and TRBJ1-2, the complete variable domain reads EPEVTQTPSHQVTQMGQEVILRCVPISNHLYFYWYRQILGQKVEFLVSFYNNEISEKSEIFDDQFSVERPDGSNFTLKIRSTKLEDSAMYFCASRGTDIYGYTFGSGTRLTVV.

This clonotype was detected once. The rearrangement links TRBV20-1 to TRBJ2-7; 7 bases agree with TRBD2. Germline V gene sequence: CDR1 DFQATT, CDR2 SNEGSKA (reference sequence). The junction had 15 bases not matched to a gene; V was cut back by 6 bases and J by 7 bases. The CDR3 extends over 14 amino acids. Here the CDR3 reads CSAPGGGGVGEQYF. The CDR3 region has the DNA TGCAGTGCCCCTGGGGGGGGGGGAGTCGGGGAGCAGTACTTC.